These 17 T cell receptor beta chains came from one sample sequenced in a study of vaccination effects on CD4 cells after COVID-19. These receptors' targets are unknown. Under the ViraFEST assay, PBMC were stimulated with viral peptide pools so that antigen-specific CD4+ T cells expanded. Sequencing was performed afterwards. Following 10 days of culture, CD4+ T cells were isolated. Only in-frame clones appear in the TCRdb table, and some are missing; sequencing was by immunoSEQ multiplex PCR. This sample carries 60,000 to 70,000 clones, roughly 76% of them seen once, and the ten largest clones take under 3%. The sample was CD4+ T cells from PBMCs cultured with HCoV-229E spike peptides, taken before COVID-19 vaccination. Source of these receptors: a human donor who received a COVID-19 vaccine.

In nucleotides, the CDR3 is TGTGCCAGCAGCTTGGGGGCAGGGGGTGGTTATGGCTACACCTTC. This sequence encodes CASSLGAGGGYGYTF. The rearrangement links TRBV5-4 to TRBJ1-2, with 7 bases aligning to TRBD1. CDR1 SGHNT and CDR2 YYREEE come from the germline V gene (reference sequence). Trimming took 0 bases from V and 5 from J; bases not matched to a gene: 7. The CDR3 runs 15 residues. The full variable domain, rest sourced from reference TRBV5-4 and TRBJ1-2, is ETGVTQSPTHLIKTRGQQVTLRCSSQSGHNTVSWYQQALGQGPQFIFQYYREEENGRGNFPPRFSGLQFPNYSSELNVNALELDDSALYLCASSLGAGGGYGYTFGSGTRLTVV.

This clone was counted a few times. The chain uses TRBV2 and TRBJ1-1; 7 nucleotides line up with TRBD1. Per the germline V gene, CDR1 is SNHLY and CDR2 is FYNNEI. Unmatched junction bases numbered 12, after V lost 4 bases and J lost 7 bases. This CDR3 is 15 amino acids long. As DNA, the CDR3 is TGTGCCAGCAGTGGGGGACAGAGGGGAAGAGTTGAAGCTTTCTTT. Protein product: CASSGGQRGRVEAFF. Supplemented by reference TRBV2 and TRBJ1-1, the full variable domain reads EPEVTQTPSHQVTQMGQEVILRCVPISNHLYFYWYRQILGQKVEFLVSFYNNEISEKSEIFDDQFSVERPDGSNFTLKIRSTKLEDSAMYFCASSGGQRGRVEAFFGQGTRLTVV.

The rearrangement joins TRBV3-1 (or the pseudogene TRBV3-2) to TRBJ1-2; D is unresolved. V was clipped by 0 bases and J by 8 bases, with 7 bases between them. There are 12 residues in the CDR3. CDR1 is LGHDT, CDR2 YNNKEL, per germline (reference sequence). The CDR3 sequence is CASSQDARGYTF. CDR3 bases: TGTGCCAGCAGCCAAGATGCGCGAGGCTACACCTTC.

The rearrangement uses TRBV19 and TRBJ1-2; D perhaps matches TRBD1 (5 bases). CDR1 is LNHDA and CDR2 is SQIVND in the germline V gene (reference sequence). The CDR3 is 14 amino acids. Trimming took off 1 base at V and 8 bases at J, with 14 bases between the two ends. Written as DNA, the CDR3 is TGTGCCAGTAGTATAGGAGCGGGGACTGGAGGCTACACCTTC. Residues: CASSIGAGTGGYTF.

The rearrangement joins TRBV7-3 to TRBJ2-5, with D possibly TRBD2 on 7 matching bases. CDR1 is SGHTA and CDR2 is FQGTGA in the germline V gene. With 5 bases removed from V and 9 bases from J, the gap between germline ends came to 13 bases. This CDR3 region has 12 residues. The CDR3 nucleotides are TGTGCCAGCAGCCCGGGGGGCGCGGCCCAGTACTTC. Protein product: CASSPGGAAQYF.

V is TRBV7-9 and J is TRBJ2-1; D uncertain. V lost 1 base, J lost 9 bases, and 4 bases lay in between. The CDR3 spans 11 residues. Germline V gives CDR1 SEHNR, CDR2 FQNEAQ (reference sequence). The DNA for the CDR3 is TGTGCCAGCAGCTTAGTCGGTGAGCAGTTCTTC. It is translated as CASSLVGEQFF.

This chain connects TRBV10-2 to TRBJ1-3, with D tentatively TRBD1 (5 bases). Germline values: CDR1 WSHSY, CDR2 SAAADI. The CDR3 runs 17 residues. V was cut by 0 bases and J by 8 bases, with 20 bases left in between. CDR3 protein: CASSESKTRGGRDTIYF. In DNA, the CDR3 is TGCGCCAGCAGTGAGTCGAAGACCCGGGGCGGGAGGGACACCATATATTTT.

V usage is TRBV11-2 and J usage is TRBJ1-4; no reliable D call. The germline gives CDR1 SGHAT, CDR2 FQNNGV. V lost 6 bases and J 8 bases, leaving 10 bases between the germline ends. This CDR3 has 12 amino acids. DNA of the CDR3: TGTGCCAGCAGGTTCGCGGGGGAAAAACTGTTTTTT. Its translation is CASRFAGEKLFF.

This clone was seen a single time. V gene TRBV6-5 combines with J gene TRBJ2-7; possibly TRBD1 or TRBD2 for D (7 bases each). The CDR3 sequence is 15 residues long. Germline CDR1 reads MNHEY; CDR2 reads SVGAGI. V lost 8 bases to trimming and J lost 1 base, with 18 bases between them. The CDR3 nucleotides read TGTGCCAGCCGCCGTGACAGGGACTATTCCTACGAGCAGTACGTC. Encoded protein: CASRRDRDYSYEQYV.

The chain joins TRBV19 to TRBJ2-2; D unresolved. Germline lookup yields CDR1 LNHDA and CDR2 SQIVND (reference sequence). The CDR3 spans 16 residues. Trimming shortened V by 1 base and J by 0 bases, and 9 bases separated the two germline ends. CDR3: CASSIASQANTGELFF. CDR3 coding DNA: TGTGCCAGTAGTATAGCTTCACAAGCGAACACCGGGGAGCTGTTTTTT.

The chain links TRBV9 to TRBJ1-6; TRBD1 aligns across 7 bases. Per germline, CDR1 SGDLS and CDR2 YYNGEE. This CDR3 is 17 amino acids long. V trimming: 0 bases; J trimming: 7 bases; junction bases outside the gene matches: 10. The CDR3 DNA sequence: TGTGCCAGCAGCGTAGGAATTGGGACAGAACAGAATTCACCCCTCCACTTT. It encodes CASSVGIGTEQNSPLHF.

The chain employs TRBV6-5 and TRBJ1-1; possibly TRBD1 for D (5 bases). Trimming cost V 8 bases and J 4 bases, with 17 bases left between them. Looked up from germline, CDR1 is MNHEY and CDR2 is SVGAGI. The CDR3 covers 14 residues. CDR3 coding DNA: TGTGCCAGCCGGACCAGGGAGTGGGGCACTGAAGCTTTCTTT. Its translation is CASRTREWGTEAFF.

V and J are TRBV20-1 and TRBJ2-7, with 9 bases matching TRBD2. The J segment lost 3 bases and the V segment lost 3 bases, leaving 6 bases of the junction unmatched. CDR1 and CDR2 (germline): DFQATT, SNEGSKA (reference sequence). This CDR3 has 14 residues. The DNA for the CDR3 is TGCAGTGCTAGTGTAGCGGGGGACCACTACGAGCAGTACGTC. It codes for CSASVAGDHYEQYV.

The V and J genes are TRBV7-9 and TRBJ2-1; 9 bases match TRBD2. Germline loops: CDR1 SEHNR, CDR2 FQNEAQ (reference sequence). The V gene end was trimmed by 1 base and the J gene end by 4 bases; junction bases not matched to a gene: 5. The CDR3 spans 16 residues. CDR3 DNA sequence: TGTGCCAGCAGCTTAGGGCGGGGGGGGTATTACAATGAGCAGTTCTTC. Its protein product is CASSLGRGGYYNEQFF.

The V and J genes are TRBV30 and TRBJ2-5; no clear D. Germline lookup yields CDR1 GTSNPN and CDR2 SVGIG (reference sequence). V was trimmed by 0 bases and J by 1 base, leaving 15 bases between them. The CDR3 contains 16 residues. The chain's CDR3 is CAWSVHLWAVQETQYF. CDR3 coding DNA: TGTGCCTGGAGTGTACATCTTTGGGCGGTCCAAGAGACCCAGTACTTC.

V usage is TRBV2 and J usage is TRBJ2-3; 7 bases match TRBD2. Germline V gives CDR1 SNHLY, CDR2 FYNNEI. This CDR3 is 18 amino acids long. The junction had 23 bases not matched to a gene; V was cut back by 10 bases and J by 4 bases. The CDR3 region is CATPQGRANGGVPDTQYF. The CDR3 DNA sequence: TGTGCCACCCCTCAAGGGAGGGCCAACGGAGGGGTCCCAGATACGCAGTATTTT.

This clone was seen a single time. The V and J genes are TRBV2 and TRBJ2-1; D possibly corresponds to TRBD2 (6 bases). Germline CDR1 SNHLY, CDR2 FYNNEI. CDR3 length: 12 amino acids. V was cut by 6 bases and J by 6 bases, with 9 bases left in between. In nucleotides, the CDR3 is TGTGCCAGCAGGACTAGAAGCAATGAGCAGTTCTTC. It encodes CASRTRSNEQFF.